This T cell receptor beta chain was sequenced in a study of breast tumors, draining lymph nodes, adjacent tissues. Each CDR3 protein is one row after TCRdb ran MiXCR on the multiplex PCR reads. Seen here are over 150,000 distinct CDR3 sequences, 30% to 40% observed once, and the top ten hold approximately 4.5%. Breast cancer patients provided tissue from their axillary draining lymph nodes. Trimming took 4 bases from V and 4 from J, leaving 16 bases between them. Looked up from germline, CDR1 is SQVTM and CDR2 is ANQGSEA. The CDR3 is 14 amino acids. This clonotype was picked up many times. The sequencing input was axillary lymph node tissue. The source is a female donor with breast cancer. Some clones in this sample may be carry-over from other donors' samples. This chain connects TRBV29-1 to TRBJ1-1; possibly TRBD1 for D (6 bases). The CDR3: CSVGSTGGGTEAFF. In DNA form, the CDR3 reads TGCAGCGTTGGATCCACGGGAGGGGGCACTGAAGCTTTCTTT.